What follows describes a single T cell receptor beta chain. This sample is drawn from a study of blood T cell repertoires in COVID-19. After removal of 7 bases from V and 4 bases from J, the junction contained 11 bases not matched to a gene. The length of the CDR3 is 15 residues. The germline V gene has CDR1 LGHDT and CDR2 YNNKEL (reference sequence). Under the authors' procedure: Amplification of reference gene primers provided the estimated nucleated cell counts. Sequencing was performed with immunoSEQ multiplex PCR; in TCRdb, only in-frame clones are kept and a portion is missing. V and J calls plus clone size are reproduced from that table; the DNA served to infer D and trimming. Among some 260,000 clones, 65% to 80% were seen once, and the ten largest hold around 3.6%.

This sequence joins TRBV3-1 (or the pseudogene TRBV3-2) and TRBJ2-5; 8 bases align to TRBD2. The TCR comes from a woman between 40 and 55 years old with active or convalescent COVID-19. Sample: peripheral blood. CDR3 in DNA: TGTGCCAGCAACTCACGGGGGGGCCTCGCAGAGACCCAGTACTTC. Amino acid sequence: CASNSRGGLAETQYF.